The 29 T cell receptor beta chains below come from one sample, sequenced in a study of blood T cells in healthy people across ages. PCR was performed a second time for about 7 to 11 cycles using a sample-barcoded 5' primer and a J-beta primer mix. One entry per CDR3 protein, called by TCRdb with MiXCR from the 5' RACE reads. Among more than 700,000 distinct CDR3 sequences, around half were seen once, and the ten largest hold approximately 41%. The material sequenced was blood. These receptors all come from a man older than 75 in good health.

This clonotype was seen only a few times. The DNA for the CDR3 is TGTGCCAGCAGCTTAAACCTACCTAACAATGAGCAGTTCTTC. Amino acids: CASSLNLPNNEQFF. J is TRBJ2-1 and V is TRBV7-3, with unresolved D. The germline V gene has CDR1 SGHTA and CDR2 FQGTGA. CDR3 length equals 14 residues. Trimming removed 1 base at V and 5 bases at J, with 9 bases between.

The chain employs TRBV20-1 and TRBJ1-1; no clear D. Trimming cost V 0 bases and J 3 bases, with 17 bases left between them. The CDR3 loop spans 16 amino acids. CDR1 is DFQATT and CDR2 is SNEGSKA in the germline V gene (reference sequence). The CDR3 sequence: CSARDPQAKTYTEAFF. The CDR3 nucleotides read TGCAGTGCTAGAGATCCCCAGGCAAAGACGTACACTGAAGCTTTCTTT.

This clonotype has only a few counts. This CDR3 is CASKPGQGGETQYF. The CDR3 bases are TGTGCCAGCAAACCGGGACAGGGAGGAGAGACCCAGTACTTC. The rearrangement links TRBV12-3 or TRBV12-4 to TRBJ2-5; 9 nucleotides match TRBD1. The V gene end was trimmed by 7 bases and the J gene end by 4 bases; junction bases not matched to a gene: 7. This CDR3 spans 14 amino acids.

The rearrangement uses TRBV6-1 and TRBJ2-3; TRBD2 aligns across 8 bases. Germline loops: CDR1 MNHNS, CDR2 SASEGT. Losses at the gene ends were 4 bases for V and 14 bases for J; bases not matched to a gene: 23. This CDR3 contains 17 residues. The CDR3 sequence is CASSAPGGGGRHRDAYF. DNA for the CDR3: TGTGCCAGCAGTGCCCCCGGGGGTGGCGGGAGGCACAGAGACGCGTATTTT.

This clonotype was seen more than once but under ten times. The chain couples TRBV27 to TRBJ2-7, with D unresolved. Looked up from germline, CDR1 is MNHEY and CDR2 is SMNVEV (reference sequence). The length of the CDR3 is 13 residues. The V and J ends lost 5 bases and 0 bases respectively, with 8 bases between them. The CDR3 DNA sequence: TGTGCCAGCAGTCCTCCCTACTCCTACGAGCAGTACTTC. This sequence encodes CASSPPYSYEQYF.

V usage is TRBV3-1 and J usage is TRBJ2-7; a weak D match, TRBD1 (6 bases). V was shortened by 8 bases and J by 7 bases, with 21 bases between the two germline ends. The CDR3 is made up of 14 amino acids. Germline V gene data show CDR1 as LGHDT and CDR2 as YNNKEL (reference sequence). CDR3 protein: CASQQVTGPLEQYF. CDR3 coding DNA: TGTGCCAGCCAGCAGGTGACAGGACCATTGGAGCAGTACTTC.

The rearrangement uses TRBV9 and TRBJ2-1; 9 bases are shared with TRBD2. V lost 1 base to trimming and J lost 8 bases; unmatched junction nucleotides: 10. This CDR3 has 16 residues. Germline CDR1 and CDR2: SGDLS and YYNGEE. The CDR3 protein is CASSVRGRGIGYEQFF. The DNA of the CDR3 is TGTGCCAGCAGCGTACGCGGGAGGGGTATTGGCTATGAGCAGTTCTTC.

This chain uses TRBV20-1 with TRBJ2-5; a weak D match, TRBD1 (7 bases). V lost 3 bases and J lost 4, with 15 bases in between. The germline V gene has CDR1 DFQATT and CDR2 SNEGSKA (reference sequence). The CDR3 is 14 residues long. CDR3 coding DNA: TGCAGTGCTAGGGAGGGGGCTGGAGGAGAGACCCAGTACTTC. Amino acids: CSAREGAGGETQYF.

The chain employs TRBV20-1 and TRBJ2-5; D gene uncertain. This CDR3 is built from 15 residues. Germline V gives CDR1 DFQATT, CDR2 SNEGSKA (reference sequence). V was cut by 1 base and J by 5 bases, with 17 bases left in between. For the CDR3, the DNA is TGCAGTGCTAGAGGGCCCCTTCTGAGCGCGGAGACCCAGTACTTC. Its translation: CSARGPLLSAETQYF.

This clonotype was observed a handful of times. This chain uses TRBV12-3 or TRBV12-4 with TRBJ2-6, with 12 positions matching TRBD2. There are 20 residues in the CDR3. V dropped 2 bases and J dropped 2; count of bases not matched to a gene: 10. The CDR3 region is CASSLRTSGIPPPGANVLTF. For the CDR3, the DNA is TGTGCCAGCAGTTTACGGACTAGCGGGATCCCTCCTCCTGGGGCCAACGTCCTGACTTTC.

The chain recombines TRBV12-3 or TRBV12-4 with TRBJ2-6, with D unclear. Deletions cut 1 base from V and 0 bases from J, with 10 bases between. This CDR3 contains 17 residues. The CDR3 loop reads CASSLGLVSSGANVLTF. CDR3 DNA sequence: TGTGCCAGCAGTTTAGGACTTGTCAGCTCTGGGGCCAACGTCCTGACTTTC.

The rearrangement links TRBV7-9 to TRBJ2-7; D is unclear. This CDR3 region has 15 residues. V was shortened by 5 bases and J by 2 bases, with 16 bases between the two germline ends. Germline V gene lookup returns CDR1 SEHNR and CDR2 FQNEAQ (reference sequence). CDR3 in DNA: TGTGCCAGCAGCGTCGCGTCCGGGCGGACCTACGAGCAGTACTTC. Translation gives CASSVASGRTYEQYF.

CDR3 bases: TGTGCCAGCAGTTACGGGGTACAACAAGAGACCCAGTACTTC. Amino acids: CASSYGVQQETQYF. This chain connects TRBV6-5 to TRBJ2-5; D is uncertain. Germline CDR1 MNHEY, CDR2 SVGAGI. V was pared by 2 bases and J by 2 bases, with 9 bases between. The CDR3 is made up of 14 amino acids.

CDR3 region: CASRYLLFVSETQYF. As DNA, the CDR3 is TGTGCCAGCAGATACCTCTTATTTGTGAGCGAGACCCAGTACTTC. The chain has TRBV6-6 and TRBJ2-5; D not certain. The length of the CDR3 is 15 residues. CDR1 MNHNY and CDR2 SVGAGI come from the germline V gene (reference sequence). The V gene lost 6 bases and the J gene lost 5 bases, with 19 bases spanning the gap.

The gene calls are TRBV20-1 and TRBJ2-1; 7 bases match TRBD2. The J segment lost 5 bases and the V segment lost 4 bases, leaving 11 bases of the junction unmatched. This CDR3 has 15 amino acids. CDR1 and CDR2 from the germline V gene are DFQATT and SNEGSKA (reference sequence). As DNA, the CDR3 is TGCAGTGCTAAAGGCGGGAGCCCTACCAACAATGAGCAGTTCTTC. Translation: CSAKGGSPTNNEQFF.

V usage is TRBV7-9 and J usage is TRBJ1-1, with D possibly TRBD1 on 5 matching bases. Trimming removed 2 bases from V and 0 bases from J, with 10 bases in between. The germline V gene has CDR1 SEHNR and CDR2 FQNEAQ (reference sequence). This CDR3 region has 15 residues. The CDR3 DNA sequence: TGTGCCAGCAGCTTATACGCGACAGTGAACACTGAAGCTTTCTTT. This gives the protein CASSLYATVNTEAFF.

The rearrangement uses TRBV28 and TRBJ2-3; D is undetermined. V was cut by 7 bases and J by 5 bases, with 10 bases left in between. The CDR3 is 12 residues long. The V gene's germline CDR1 is MDHEN and CDR2 SYDVKM. The CDR3 protein is CASTTRRDTQYF. The CDR3 nucleotides read TGTGCCAGCACCACCAGACGAGATACGCAGTATTTT.

This rearrangement joins TRBV12-3 or TRBV12-4 to TRBJ1-5; no clear D gene. The CDR3 sequence is 15 residues long. Trimming stripped 6 bases from V and 1 base from J, with 13 bases between. In nucleotides, the CDR3 is TGTGCCAGCAGAAAGACGGGTGGGAGCAATCAGCCCCAGCATTTT. Amino acids: CASRKTGGSNQPQHF.

The chain has TRBV5-1 and TRBJ2-2, with 9 bases identical to TRBD1. Trimming cost V 3 bases and J 1 base; bases outside gene matches: 1. Germline assignment: CDR1 SGHRS and CDR2 YFSETQ. The CDR3 has 15 residues. The CDR3 sequence is CASSSGQGNTGELFF. The CDR3 DNA sequence: TGCGCCAGCAGCTCGGGACAGGGGAACACCGGGGAGCTGTTTTTT.

This clonotype was detected a few times. V and J are TRBV20-1 and TRBJ2-4; 10 bases align to TRBD2. The J call could be wrong; TRBJ2-7 is a better fit for the DNA end. This CDR3 comprises 14 residues. In germline, CDR1 is DFQATT, CDR2 SNEGSKA (reference sequence). CDR3 sequence (DNA): TGCAGTGCTAGATTGCTAGCGGGAGTTTACGAGCAGTACTTC. Translating it yields CSARLLAGVYEQYF.

This rearrangement joins TRBV3-1 to TRBJ2-1; D possibly uses TRBD1 or TRBD2 (6 bases each). Trimming shortened V by 2 bases and J by 9 bases, and 17 bases separated the two germline ends. The V gene's germline CDR1 is LGHDT and CDR2 YNNKEL (reference sequence). This CDR3 contains 15 residues. As DNA, the CDR3 is TGTGCCAGCAGCCAAATACTAGCTCAAGGGGGTGAGCAGTTCTTC. It translates to CASSQILAQGGEQFF.

The genes are TRBV24-1 and TRBJ2-7; 7 bases agree with TRBD1. Germline V gene lookup returns CDR1 KGHDR and CDR2 SFDVKD. The CDR3 contains 15 residues. The V gene end was trimmed by 5 bases and the J gene end by 2 bases; junction bases not matched to a gene: 8. DNA of the CDR3: TGTGCCACCAGTGGGGCAACGACAGGGACCTACGAGCAGTACTTC. It yields the protein CATSGATTGTYEQYF.

In DNA form, the CDR3 reads TGCAGTGCTAGGCAGCGGCTAGTCTACAATGAGCAGTTCTTC. Translated: CSARQRLVYNEQFF. The rearrangement links TRBV20-1 to TRBJ2-1; tentatively, D is TRBD2 (5 bases). CDR3 length equals 14 residues. CDR1 is DFQATT and CDR2 is SNEGSKA in the germline V gene (reference sequence). The germline V and J ends were trimmed by 3 bases and 3 bases, with 12 bases remaining between them.

A few counts support this clonotype. The chain employs TRBV5-1 and TRBJ2-1; 9 nucleotides agree with TRBD2. This CDR3 spans 14 amino acids. Unmatched junction bases numbered 7, after V lost 7 bases and J lost 5 bases. Germline V gene data show CDR1 as SGHRS and CDR2 as YFSETQ. The DNA of the CDR3 is TGCGCCAGCTCTGTGTCTAGCGGGGACAATGAGCAGTTCTTC. This codes for CASSVSSGDNEQFF.

This chain uses TRBV2 with TRBJ2-5; no reliable D call. Looked up from germline, CDR1 is SNHLY and CDR2 is FYNNEI. The CDR3 is 15 residues long. V lost 4 bases, J lost 2 bases, and 14 bases lay in between. Written as DNA, the CDR3 is TGTGCCAGCAGTGGGATTTTGGGGTCTCAAGAGACCCAGTACTTC. Protein sequence: CASSGILGSQETQYF.

This clonotype was observed a few times. This chain joins TRBV20-1 and TRBJ2-7; TRBD2 is a possible D gene (5 bases). This CDR3 has 15 amino acids. V shed 2 bases and J shed 2 bases, with 16 bases lying between them. Germline values: CDR1 DFQATT, CDR2 SNEGSKA (reference sequence). CDR3 residues: CSARFPTSSPYEQYF. The CDR3 DNA sequence: TGCAGTGCTAGATTCCCCACTAGTTCCCCCTACGAGCAGTACTTC.

The V and J genes are TRBV11-1 and TRBJ2-5; the D is unclear. Near its end, the DNA agrees better with TRBJ2-7, so the J call may be wrong. Germline V CDR1 and CDR2: SGHAT, FQDESV (reference sequence). The CDR3 extends over 17 amino acids. The CDR3 DNA reads as TGTGCCAGCAGCCCGAGGCGCGGTCCTTCAGCGCCCTACGAGCAGTACTTC. This encodes CASSPRRGPSAPYEQYF.

The chain recombines TRBV7-8 with TRBJ2-3; 8 positions match TRBD1. The CDR3 runs to 18 residues. Germline values: CDR1 SGHVS, CDR2 FQNEAQ. After removal of 1 base from V and 6 bases from J, the junction contained 15 bases not matched to a gene. CDR3 sequence: CASSLVAGGAGVLDTQYF. CDR3 bases: TGTGCCAGCAGCTTAGTTGCAGGGGGCGCCGGGGTTCTGGATACGCAGTATTTT. The complete variable domain, with remaining parts taken from reference TRBV7-8 and TRBJ2-3, reads GAGVSQSPRYKVAKRGQDVALRCDPISGHVSLFWYQQALGQGPEFLTYFQNEAQLDKSGLPSDRFFAERPEGSVSTLKIQRTQQEDSAVYLCASSLVAGGAGVLDTQYFGPGTRLTVL.

This chain links TRBV6-1 with TRBJ2-7, with TRBD1 matching 7 bases. Germline CDR1 reads MNHNS; CDR2 reads SASEGT. Trimming removed 6 bases from V and 3 bases from J; junction bases left unmatched: 8. The CDR3 loop spans 14 amino acids. The CDR3 here is CASRIDRVIYEQYF. In DNA form, the CDR3 reads TGTGCCAGCAGAATCGACAGGGTAATCTACGAGCAGTACTTC.